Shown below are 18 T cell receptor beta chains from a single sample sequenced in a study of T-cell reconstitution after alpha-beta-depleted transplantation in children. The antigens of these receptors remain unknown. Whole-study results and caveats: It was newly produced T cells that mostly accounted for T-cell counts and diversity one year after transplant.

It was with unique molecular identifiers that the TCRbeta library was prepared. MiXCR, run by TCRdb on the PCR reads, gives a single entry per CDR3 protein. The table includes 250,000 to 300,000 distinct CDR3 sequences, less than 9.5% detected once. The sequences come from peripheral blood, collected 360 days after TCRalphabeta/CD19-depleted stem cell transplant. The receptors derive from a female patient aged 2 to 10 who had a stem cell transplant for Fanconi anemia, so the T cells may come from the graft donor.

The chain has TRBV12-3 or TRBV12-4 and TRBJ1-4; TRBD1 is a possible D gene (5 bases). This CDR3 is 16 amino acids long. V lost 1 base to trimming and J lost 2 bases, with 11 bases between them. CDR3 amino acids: CASSLGAGMTNEKLFF. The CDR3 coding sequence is TGTGCCAGCAGTTTAGGGGCAGGGATGACTAATGAAAAACTGTTTTTT.

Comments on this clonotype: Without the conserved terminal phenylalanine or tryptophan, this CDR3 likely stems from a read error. The CDR3 spells CASSYVAGQGYGYTY. The CDR3 DNA reads as TGTGCCAGCAGTTACGTTGCCGGACAGGGGTATGGCTACACCTAC. The rearrangement links TRBV6-5 to TRBJ1-2; 9 bases are shared with TRBD1. Germline V lookup: CDR1 MNHEY, CDR2 SVGAGI. The CDR3 is 15 amino acids. J lost 5 bases, V lost 2 bases, and 6 bases had no gene match.

The CDR3 loop is CSARDTSSGLAADTQYF. In nucleotides, the CDR3 is TGCAGTGCTAGAGATACGTCGTCCGGACTAGCGGCAGATACGCAGTATTTT. This chain connects TRBV20-1 to TRBJ2-3, with 10 bases matching TRBD2. This CDR3 contains 17 residues. V was pared by 0 bases and J by 4 bases, with 10 bases of the junction left unmatched. Germline V gene data show CDR1 as DFQATT and CDR2 as SNEGSKA (reference sequence).

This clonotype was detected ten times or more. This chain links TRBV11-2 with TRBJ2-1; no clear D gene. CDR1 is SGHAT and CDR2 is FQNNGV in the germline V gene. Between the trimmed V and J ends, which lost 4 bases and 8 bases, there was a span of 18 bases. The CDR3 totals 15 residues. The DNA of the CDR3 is TGTGCCAGCAGCTCTGAGCAGGCTTTAGCCTATGAGCAGTTCTTC. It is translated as CASSSEQALAYEQFF.

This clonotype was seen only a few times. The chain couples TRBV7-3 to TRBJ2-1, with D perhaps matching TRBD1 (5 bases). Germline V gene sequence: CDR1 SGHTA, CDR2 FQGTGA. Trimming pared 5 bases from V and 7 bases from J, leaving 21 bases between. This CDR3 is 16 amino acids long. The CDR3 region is CASSGVGAPVVNEQFF. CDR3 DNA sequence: TGTGCCAGCAGCGGGGTAGGGGCCCCCGTTGTAAATGAGCAGTTCTTC. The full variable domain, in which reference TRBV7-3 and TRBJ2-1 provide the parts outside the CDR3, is GAGVSQTPSNKVTEKGKYVELRCDPISGHTALYWYRQSLGQGPEFLIYFQGTGAADDSGLPNDRFFAVRPEGSVSTLKIQRTERGDSAVYLCASSGVGAPVVNEQFFGPGTRLTVL.

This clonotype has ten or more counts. In nucleotides, the CDR3 is TGCAGTGCCTCGCTAGCGGGCAGGCCCGGGGAGCTGTTTTTT. It translates to CSASLAGRPGELFF. The rearrangement joins TRBV20-1 to TRBJ2-2; 8 bases are a match to TRBD2. Germline V gene data show CDR1 as DFQATT and CDR2 as SNEGSKA (reference sequence). The CDR3 is 14 amino acids. V trimming: 6 bases; J trimming: 6 bases; junction bases outside the gene matches: 9.

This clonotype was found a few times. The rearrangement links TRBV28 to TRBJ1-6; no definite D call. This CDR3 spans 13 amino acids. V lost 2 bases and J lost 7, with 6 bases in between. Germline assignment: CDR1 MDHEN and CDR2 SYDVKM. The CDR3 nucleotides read TGTGCCAGCAGTTTAAGAAACAATTCACCCCTCCACTTT. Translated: CASSLRNNSPLHF.

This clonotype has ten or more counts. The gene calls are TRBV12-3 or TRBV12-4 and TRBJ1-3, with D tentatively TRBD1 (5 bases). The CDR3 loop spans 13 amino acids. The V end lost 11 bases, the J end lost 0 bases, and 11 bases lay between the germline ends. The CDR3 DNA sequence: TGTGCCGGGGGACGGATCTCTGGAAACACCATATATTTT. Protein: CAGGRISGNTIYF.

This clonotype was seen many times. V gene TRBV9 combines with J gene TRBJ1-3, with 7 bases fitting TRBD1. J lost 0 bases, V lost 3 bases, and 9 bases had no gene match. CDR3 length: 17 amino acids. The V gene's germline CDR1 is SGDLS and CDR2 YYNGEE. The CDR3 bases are TGTGCCAGCAGCGCTAGATCACAGGGGAGCTCTGGAAACACCATATATTTT. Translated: CASSARSQGSSGNTIYF.

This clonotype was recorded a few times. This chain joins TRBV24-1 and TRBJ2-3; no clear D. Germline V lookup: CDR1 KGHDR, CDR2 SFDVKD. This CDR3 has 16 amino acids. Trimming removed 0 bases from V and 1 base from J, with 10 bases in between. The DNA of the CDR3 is TGTGCCACCAGTGATTTGCGGCGTTCCGGCACAGATACGCAGTATTTT. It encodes CATSDLRRSGTDTQYF.

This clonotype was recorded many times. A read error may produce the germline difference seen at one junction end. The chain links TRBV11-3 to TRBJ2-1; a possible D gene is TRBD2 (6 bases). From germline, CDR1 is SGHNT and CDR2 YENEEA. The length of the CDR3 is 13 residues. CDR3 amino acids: CASSLGGYNEQFF. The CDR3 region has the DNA TGTGCCAGCAGTTTAGGAGGGTACAATGAGCAGTTCTTC.

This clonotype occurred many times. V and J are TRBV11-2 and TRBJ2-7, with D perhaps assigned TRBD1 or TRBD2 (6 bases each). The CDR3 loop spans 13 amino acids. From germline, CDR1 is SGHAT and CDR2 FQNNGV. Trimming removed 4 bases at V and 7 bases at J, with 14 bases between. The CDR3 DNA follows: TGTGCCAGCAGCTGGGGTAGGGGGGTGGAGCAGTACTTC. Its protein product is CASSWGRGVEQYF.

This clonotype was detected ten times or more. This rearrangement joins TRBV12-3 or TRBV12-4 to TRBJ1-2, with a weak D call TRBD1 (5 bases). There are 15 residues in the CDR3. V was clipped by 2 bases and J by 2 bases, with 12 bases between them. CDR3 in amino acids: CASSLSQGLNYGYTF. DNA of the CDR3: TGTGCCAGCAGTTTAAGTCAGGGCTTAAACTATGGCTACACCTTC.

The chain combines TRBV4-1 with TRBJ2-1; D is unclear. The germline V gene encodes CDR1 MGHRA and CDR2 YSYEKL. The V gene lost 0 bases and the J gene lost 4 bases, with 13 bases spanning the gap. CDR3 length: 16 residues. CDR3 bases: TGCGCCAGCAGCCAAGACCCCGGTATAGGTTACAATGAGCAGTTCTTC. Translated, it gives CASSQDPGIGYNEQFF.

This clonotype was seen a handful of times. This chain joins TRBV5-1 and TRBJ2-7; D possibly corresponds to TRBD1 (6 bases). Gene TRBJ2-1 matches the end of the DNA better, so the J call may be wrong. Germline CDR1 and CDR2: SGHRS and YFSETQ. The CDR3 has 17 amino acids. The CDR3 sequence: CASSASYRDKSSYEQFF. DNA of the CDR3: TGCGCCAGCAGCGCGTCGTACCGGGACAAGAGCTCCTACGAGCAGTTCTTC.

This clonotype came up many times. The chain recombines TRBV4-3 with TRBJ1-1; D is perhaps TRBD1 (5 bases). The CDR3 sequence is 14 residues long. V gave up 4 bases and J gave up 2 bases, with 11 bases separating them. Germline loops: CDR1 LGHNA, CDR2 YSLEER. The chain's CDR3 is CASSLGLANTEAFF. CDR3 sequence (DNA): TGCGCCAGCAGCCTGGGGCTGGCCAACACTGAAGCTTTCTTT.

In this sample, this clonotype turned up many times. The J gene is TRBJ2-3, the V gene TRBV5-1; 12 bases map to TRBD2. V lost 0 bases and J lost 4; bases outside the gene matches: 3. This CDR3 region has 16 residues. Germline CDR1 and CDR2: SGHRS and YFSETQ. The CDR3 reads CASSLVPSGGADTQYF. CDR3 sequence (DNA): TGCGCCAGCAGCTTGGTCCCTAGCGGGGGGGCAGATACGCAGTATTTT.

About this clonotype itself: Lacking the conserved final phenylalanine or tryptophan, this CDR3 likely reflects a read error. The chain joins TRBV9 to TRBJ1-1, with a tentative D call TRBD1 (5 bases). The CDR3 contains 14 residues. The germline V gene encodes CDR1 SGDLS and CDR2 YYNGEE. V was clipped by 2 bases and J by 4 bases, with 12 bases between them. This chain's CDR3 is CASSVLTGGTEAFS. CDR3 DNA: TGTGCCAGCAGCGTCTTGACCGGGGGCACTGAAGCTTTCTCT.